The rows below give T cell receptor beta chains drawn from one sample of a study of blood T cell repertoires in COVID-19. TCRdb keeps only in-frame clones here, not all; method: immunoSEQ multiplex PCR. The table lists roughly 320,000 clones, about nine tenths of them singletons. The sample consisted of PBMCs or T cells enriched from blood (not recorded which). The origin of the receptors is a man aged 25-40 years who had recovered from COVID-19. The CDR3 runs from the conserved cysteine through the conserved F or W. A D gene is named only where the DNA matches it firmly. Size is stated for part of the rows, as once, few or many counts, or as a class when the clone is expanded.

v_call	j_call	d_call	clone_size	cdr3_aa	cdr3_nt
TRBV2	TRBJ1-1	.	.	CASRGRTANTEAFF	TGTGCCAGCAGGGGTCGGACAGCGAACACTGAAGCTTTCTTT
TRBV28	TRBJ2-7	TRBD1	.	CASTPGQGNEQYF	TGTGCCAGCACCCCGGGACAGGGTAACGAGCAGTACTTC
TRBV15	TRBJ1-1	.	.	CATSEERAGEAFF	TGTGCCACCAGCGAGGAGAGGGCAGGTGAAGCTTTCTTT
TRBV5-1	TRBJ2-5	.	.	CASSLGFREETQYF	TGCGCCAGCAGCTTGGGGTTCAGGGAAGAGACCCAGTACTTC
TRBV19	TRBJ2-3	TRBD2	.	CASSILSGSGDTQYF	TGTGCCAGTAGTATCTTAAGCGGGAGTGGGGATACGCAGTATTTT
TRBV2	TRBJ2-1	.	.	CASSERQGYRNEQFF	TGTGCCAGCAGTGAACGGCAGGGGTATCGCAATGAGCAGTTCTTC
TRBV11-3	TRBJ2-7	.	.	CASSLDWAGDSYEQYF	TGTGCCAGCAGCTTAGATTGGGCAGGGGACTCCTACGAGCAGTACTTC
TRBV10-3	TRBJ2-2	TRBD1	.	CAIRSGTGMNTGELFF	TGTGCCATCAGGAGTGGGACAGGGATGAACACCGGGGAGCTGTTTTTT
TRBV10-3	TRBJ2-3	TRBD2	.	CAISAGRDTQYF	TGTGCCATCTCAGCGGGGCGGGATACGCAGTATTTT
TRBV2	TRBJ2-7	.	.	CASTRTAYEQYF	TGTGCCAGCACCCGGACAGCCTACGAGCAGTACTTC
TRBV2	TRBJ1-6	.	.	CASSPQGGDNSPLHF	TGTGCCAGCAGTCCACAGGGTGGAGATAATTCACCCCTCCACTTT
TRBV7-2	TRBJ1-5	TRBD1	.	CASSLDRGNQPQHF	TGTGCCAGCAGCTTAGACAGGGGTAATCAGCCCCAGCATTTT
TRBV12-3/TRBV12-4	TRBJ2-3	.	.	CASSLIRADTQYF	TGTGCCAGCAGTTTGATCCGCGCAGATACGCAGTATTTT
TRBV27	TRBJ1-6	TRBD1	.	CASRAGGPYNSPLHF	TGTGCCAGCAGGGCAGGGGGCCCCTATAATTCACCCCTCCACTTT
TRBV7-8	TRBJ2-5	.	.	CASSHSGETQYF	TGTGCCAGCAGCCATTCGGGGGAGACCCAGTACTTC
TRBV29-1	TRBJ2-1	.	.	CSGRGLPVGREGEEAYNEQFF	TGCAGCGGCAGGGGGCTACCCGTTGGGCGGGAGGGTGAAGAGGCCTACAATGAGCAGTTCTTC
TRBV7-2	TRBJ2-1	.	once	CASSLGTVVGNEQFF	TGTGCCAGCAGCTTAGGGACAGTGGTAGGCAATGAGCAGTTCTTC
TRBV5-1	TRBJ2-1	TRBD1	.	CASSFGQESYNEQFF	TGCGCCAGCAGCTTCGGACAGGAGAGCTACAATGAGCAGTTCTTC
TRBV11-2	TRBJ1-5	.	once	CASSFGERQPQHF	TGTGCCAGCAGCTTCGGGGAACGACAGCCCCAGCATTTT
TRBV12-3/TRBV12-4	TRBJ1-6	.	.	CASSPENSPLHF	TGTGCCAGCAGTCCCGAGAATTCACCCCTCCACTTT
TRBV5-1	TRBJ2-3	.	.	CASSLGQTTDTQYF	TGCGCCAGCAGCTTGGGACAGACAACAGATACGCAGTATTTT
TRBV7-9	TRBJ1-5	.	.	CASSYQGNSNQPQHF	TGTGCCAGCAGCTACCAGGGAAATAGCAATCAGCCCCAGCATTTT
TRBV2	TRBJ2-7	.	.	CASTPSVGLIF	TGTGCCAGCACCCCAAGCGTCGGACTCATCTTC
TRBV5-1	TRBJ2-1	TRBD2	.	CASSLGLLRPNNEQFF	TGCGCCAGCAGCCTGGGACTACTACGACCGAACAATGAGCAGTTCTTC